The T cell receptor beta chain described here comes from a study of T cell changes during pregnancy in multiple sclerosis. Germline trimming cut 2 bases from V and 10 bases from J; bases unmatched to any gene: 7. Germline V gene data show CDR1 as MNHNS and CDR2 as SASEGT. The CDR3 runs to 15 residues. The data were produced by immunoSEQ multiplex PCR, yet TCRdb's version contains in-frame clones alone and is incomplete. The sample shows tens of thousands of clones, about 87% of them seen only once. The sequencing here drew on peripheral blood, taken in the first trimester of pregnancy. The sequence was collected from a female donor in good health, enrolled as a control in a pregnancy study. The chain couples TRBV6-1 to TRBJ2-1, with 11 positions matching TRBD2. CDR3 region: CASSEIAGGPSEQFF. CDR3 nucleotides: TGTGCCAGCAGTGAAATAGCGGGGGGGCCTTCCGAGCAGTTCTTC.